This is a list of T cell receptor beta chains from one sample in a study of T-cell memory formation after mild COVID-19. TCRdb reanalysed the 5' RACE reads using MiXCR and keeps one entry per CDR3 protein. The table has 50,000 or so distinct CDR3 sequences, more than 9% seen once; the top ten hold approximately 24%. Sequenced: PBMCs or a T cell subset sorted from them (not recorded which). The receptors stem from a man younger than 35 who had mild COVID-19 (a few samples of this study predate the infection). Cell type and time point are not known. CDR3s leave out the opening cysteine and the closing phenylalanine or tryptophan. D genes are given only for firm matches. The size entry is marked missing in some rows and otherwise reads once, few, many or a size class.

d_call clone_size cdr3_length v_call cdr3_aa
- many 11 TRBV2 ASSELEDTEAF
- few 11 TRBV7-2 ASSADPGRSQH
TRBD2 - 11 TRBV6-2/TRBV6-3 ASGGGEQETQY
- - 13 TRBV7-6 ASSPGVDMNTEAF
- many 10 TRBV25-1 ASTSSGNTIY
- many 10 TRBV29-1 SVETDQETQY
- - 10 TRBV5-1 ASSLEDSEAF
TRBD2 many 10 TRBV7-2 ASSSSSGAEY
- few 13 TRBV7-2 ASSPGLPGNNEQF
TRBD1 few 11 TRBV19 ASSDSTGTGQF
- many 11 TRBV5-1 ASTPRNTGELF
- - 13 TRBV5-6 ASSLRRQGGQPQH
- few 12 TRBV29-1 SVESVSHTGELF
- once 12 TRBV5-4 ASPSRGAEDTQY
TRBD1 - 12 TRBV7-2 ASIISGGLDEQF
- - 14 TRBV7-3 DSSLSGRANTGELF
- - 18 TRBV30 AWSHAGRISGATWGSPLH
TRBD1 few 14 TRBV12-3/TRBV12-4 ASSLEGGDSSYEQY
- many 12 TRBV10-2 ASKMTDRNSPLH
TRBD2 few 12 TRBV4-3 ASSQGREGYEQY
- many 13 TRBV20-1 SASSDSWSSYEQY
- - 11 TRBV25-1 ASRRGTDSPLH